Listed here is a single T cell receptor beta chain. This entry belongs to a study of cytomegalovirus exposure and HLA in healthy donors. 13 Jbeta primers and 60 Vbeta primers were used for the PCR. Using immunoSEQ multiplex PCR, the repertoire was profiled, and TCRdb retains in-frame clones only, with some absent. The sample has 90,000 to 120,000 clones; 77% are singletons. This CDR3 comprises 15 residues. CDR1 is SGHNT and CDR2 is YYREEE in the germline V gene (reference sequence). Unmatched junction bases numbered 11, after V lost 4 bases and J lost 11 bases. The sequenced sample was PBMCs. This chain connects TRBV5-4 to TRBJ2-5; 13 nucleotides align to TRBD2. The sequence was obtained from a male donor in good health and CMV-seronegative. The CDR3 coding sequence is TGTGCCAGCAGCCCCCGACTAGCGGGAGGTGGGGAGCAGTACTTC. It translates to CASSPRLAGGGEQYF.